The entry below describes one T cell receptor (beta chain). The data derive from a study of control samples from healthy donors and cancer patients. The CDR3 totals 15 residues. Germline V gives CDR1 MNHEY, CDR2 SVGAGI. The V end was cut by 7 bases, the J end by 3 bases, with 18 bases between. Sequencing was performed with immunoSEQ multiplex PCR; in TCRdb, only in-frame clones are kept and a portion is missing. The sample includes roughly 370,000 clones, approximately 92% seen only once; the top ten take 5.5% to 7.5%. The clonotype originates from a man in his forties with head and neck cancer. The chain employs TRBV6-5 and TRBJ1-2; no firm D call. Material for sequencing was PBMCs. The CDR3 here is CASTPSSLRYYGYTF. The CDR3 DNA reads as TGTGCCAGCACCCCCTCGTCCCTGAGGTACTATGGCTACACCTTC.